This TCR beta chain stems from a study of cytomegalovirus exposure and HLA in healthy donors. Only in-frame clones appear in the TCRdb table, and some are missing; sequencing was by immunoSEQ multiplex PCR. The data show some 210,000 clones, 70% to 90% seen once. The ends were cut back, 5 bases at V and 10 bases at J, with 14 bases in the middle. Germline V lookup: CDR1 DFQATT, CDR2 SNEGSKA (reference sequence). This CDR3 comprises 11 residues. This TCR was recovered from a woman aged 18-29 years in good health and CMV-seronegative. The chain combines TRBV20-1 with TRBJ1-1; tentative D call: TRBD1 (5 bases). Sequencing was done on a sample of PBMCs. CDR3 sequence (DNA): TGCAGTGCTCCTCGTGATGGGACAGCTTTCTTT. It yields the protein CSAPRDGTAFF.